Below, 2 T cell receptor beta chains from the same sample are listed, as sequenced in a study of T cells in Graves' hyperthyroidism and ophthalmopathy. RNA transcripts gave rise to amplified TCR beta CDR3 regions. HTBI primers drove first-round RT-PCR of the TCR CDR3. TCRdb redid the calling of the multiplex PCR reads with MiXCR, one entry per CDR3 protein. This sample has roughly 100,000 distinct CDR3 sequences, with over 45% found just once. The specimen was blood. The origin of the receptors is a middle-aged man with Graves' hyperthyroidism.

This clonotype was detected many times. The rearrangement uses TRBV7-3 and TRBJ1-1, with D possibly being TRBD1 (6 bases). In germline, CDR1 is SGHTA, CDR2 FQGTGA. CDR3 size: 14 residues. V was cut by 5 bases and J by 4 bases, with 14 bases left in between. The CDR3 loop reads CASSRLGGGTEAFF. CDR3 DNA: TGTGCCAGCAGCCGTCTGGGAGGGGGCACTGAAGCTTTCTTT.

The chain carries TRBV24-1 and TRBJ2-1; D is unresolved. Trimming stripped 4 bases from V and 13 bases from J, with 7 bases between. This CDR3 region has 10 residues. Germline loops: CDR1 KGHDR, CDR2 SFDVKD. This chain's CDR3 is CATSEPGQFF. CDR3 bases: TGTGCCACCAGTGAACCTGGACAGTTCTTC.